Given below is one TCR beta chain in context. This record belongs to a study of T cell responses to AZD1222 COVID-19 vaccine. Here immunoSEQ multiplex PCR was the method, and the copy in TCRdb shows in-frame clones only, minus some. The repertoire holds more than 95,000 clones, with about 87% as singletons. Sequenced here: peripheral blood, sampled on day 0 of AZD1222 vaccination. The TCR sequence derives from an adult in good health.

CDR3 coding DNA: TGTGCCAGCAGTGGGGGGGACAGGGGATGGACTGAAGCTTTCTTT. Translating gives CASSGGDRGWTEAFF. V and J are TRBV28 and TRBJ1-1, with 10 bases fitting TRBD1. V shed 5 bases and J 5 bases; nucleotides not matched to a gene: 8. Germline V gives CDR1 MDHEN, CDR2 SYDVKM. CDR3 size: 15 residues.